These 28 T cell receptor beta chains came from one sample sequenced in a study of blood T cell repertoires in COVID-19. TCRdb's copy holds only in-frame clones and misses some; the assay was immunoSEQ multiplex PCR. The table shows roughly 230,000 clones, with about four fifths occurring only once. Sequenced material: peripheral blood. The receptor set was obtained from a man between 50 and 59 years old with active or convalescent COVID-19.

J is TRBJ2-5 and V is TRBV7-9; D may be TRBD2 (6 bases). Germline V gene data show CDR1 as SEHNR and CDR2 as FQNEAQ (reference sequence). This CDR3 is built from 14 residues. With 1 base removed from V and 6 bases from J, the gap between germline ends came to 12 bases. This CDR3 reads CASSLVGGPQTQYF. The CDR3 coding sequence is TGTGCCAGCAGCTTAGTGGGGGGTCCTCAGACCCAGTACTTC.

This clone was found once. This sequence joins TRBV10-3 and TRBJ1-6; 12 nucleotides agree with TRBD1. The CDR3 has 16 residues. J was trimmed by 7 bases and V by 8 bases; bases with no gene match: 9. Germline CDR1 and CDR2: ENHRY and SYGVKD. The CDR3 DNA is TGTGCCATCGGTCCCGGGACAGGGGGCTGGAATTCACCCCTCCACTTT. Translating it yields CAIGPGTGGWNSPLHF.

This clone was counted once. The chain links TRBV5-4 to TRBJ1-2; TRBD1 matches 8 bases. V dropped 1 base and J dropped 8; count of bases not matched to a gene: 7. This CDR3 has 14 residues. The germline V gene has CDR1 SGHNT and CDR2 YYREEE (reference sequence). The CDR3 coding sequence is TGTGCCAGCAGCTTGAGGCAGGGGGCAAGCGGCTACACCTTC. As protein: CASSLRQGASGYTF.

The chain combines TRBV27 with TRBJ2-5; TRBD2 matches at 10 bases. Germline lookup yields CDR1 MNHEY and CDR2 SMNVEV (reference sequence). J gave up 9 bases and V 5 bases, and 12 bases lay outside the gene matches. The CDR3 totals 15 residues. The CDR3 bases are TGTGCCAGCAGTATAGCGGGGGGCCCCCAGGGGCCCCAGTACTTC. Its protein product is CASSIAGGPQGPQYF.

This chain joins TRBV2 and TRBJ1-2, with a weak D call TRBD1 (5 bases). The V end lost 2 bases, the J end lost 2 bases, and 9 bases lay between the germline ends. Germline V gene data show CDR1 as SNHLY and CDR2 as FYNNEI. The CDR3 has 14 amino acids. The CDR3 nucleotides read TGTGCCAGCAGTGAACGGGGACTAAACTATGGCTACACCTTC. It translates to CASSERGLNYGYTF.

This sequence joins TRBV30 and TRBJ1-5, with unresolved D. The CDR3 loop spans 12 amino acids. The germline CDR1 and CDR2 sequences are GTSNPN and SVGIG (reference sequence). Trimming shortened V by 4 bases and J by 7 bases, and 11 bases separated the two germline ends. The CDR3 protein is CAWTRTRQPQHF. Here the CDR3 DNA reads TGTGCCTGGACCCGTACGAGGCAGCCCCAGCATTTT.

The rearrangement joins TRBV3-1 (or the pseudogene TRBV3-2) to TRBJ1-5; D not resolved. V was pared by 1 base and J by 2 bases, with 9 bases between. The V gene's germline CDR1 is LGHDT and CDR2 YNNKEL (reference sequence). There are 15 residues in the CDR3. In nucleotides, the CDR3 is TGTGCCAGCAGCCAAGGCGGGATCCGCAATCAGCCCCAGCATTTT. Translation gives CASSQGGIRNQPQHF.

The CDR3 loop is CASRGGQGPQETQYF. CDR3 in DNA: TGTGCCAGCAGGGGCGGACAGGGGCCTCAAGAGACCCAGTACTTC. This sequence joins TRBV6-5 and TRBJ2-5; the match to TRBD1 covers 9 bases. The V and J ends lost 6 bases and 2 bases, in that order; junction bases with no gene match: 7. The CDR3 sequence is 15 residues long. Germline-derived CDR1 and CDR2 are MNHEY and SVGAGI.

This chain uses TRBV5-8 with TRBJ1-4; 8 bases line up with TRBD1. V lost 0 bases and J lost 2; bases outside the gene matches: 6. From germline, CDR1 is SGHTS and CDR2 YDEGEE. This CDR3 comprises 17 residues. The CDR3 here is CASSLDRGWMTNEKLFF. The CDR3 region has the DNA TGTGCCAGCAGCTTGGACAGGGGGTGGATGACTAATGAAAAACTGTTTTTT. The variable domain in full, with the rest retrieved from reference TRBV5-8 and TRBJ1-4, is EAGVTQSPTHLIKTRGQQATLRCSPISGHTSVYWYQQALGLGLQFLLWYDEGEERNRGNFPPRFSGRQFPNYSSELNVNALELEDSALYLCASSLDRGWMTNEKLFFGSGTQLSVL.

The chain combines TRBV10-1 with TRBJ2-1; possible D gene TRBD1, 6 bases. V was cut by 6 bases and J by 1 base, with 10 bases left in between. In germline, CDR1 is WNHNN, CDR2 SYGVQD (reference sequence). The CDR3 extends over 14 amino acids. The chain's CDR3 is CASRAGASYNEQFF. CDR3 sequence (DNA): TGCGCCAGCAGAGCAGGGGCATCCTACAATGAGCAGTTCTTC.

The J gene is TRBJ1-4, the V gene TRBV19; tentatively, D is TRBD1 (5 bases). Trimming shortened V by 3 bases and J by 7 bases, and 9 bases separated the two germline ends. The CDR3 spans 13 residues. CDR1 is LNHDA and CDR2 is SQIVND in the germline V gene (reference sequence). The CDR3 here is CASSMSTGEKLFF. DNA for the CDR3: TGTGCCAGTAGTATGTCAACAGGTGAAAAACTGTTTTTT.

DNA of the CDR3: TGTGCCAGCAGGGGACAGGGTAACAATTCACCCCTCCACTTT. Its translation is CASRGQGNNSPLHF. V and J are TRBV2 and TRBJ1-6, with 9 bases lining up with TRBD1. Germline loops: CDR1 SNHLY, CDR2 FYNNEI. The CDR3 runs 14 residues. Losses at the gene ends were 6 bases for V and 7 bases for J; bases not matched to a gene: 4.

The sample holds one count of this clone. This chain connects TRBV7-9 to TRBJ1-2; possibly TRBD1 for D (5 bases). V dropped 2 bases and J dropped 4 bases, with 8 bases sitting between them. Germline V lookup: CDR1 SEHNR, CDR2 FQNEAQ (reference sequence). The CDR3 is made up of 13 amino acids. CDR3 DNA sequence: TGTGCCAGCAGCTTACAGGGTTCCTATGGCTACACCTTC. It specifies CASSLQGSYGYTF. Together with reference TRBV7-9 and TRBJ1-2, the CDR3 gives the full variable domain: DTGVSQNPRHKITKRGQNVTFRCDPISEHNRLYWYRQTLGQGPEFLTYFQNEAQLEKSRLLSDRFSAERPKGSFSTLEIQRTEQGDSAMYLCASSLQGSYGYTFGSGTRLTVV.

V and J are TRBV12-3 or TRBV12-4 and TRBJ1-1; TRBD1 matches at 7 bases. The CDR3 is 13 residues long. V dropped 2 bases and J dropped 7; count of bases not matched to a gene: 4. For the CDR3, the DNA is TGTGCCAGCAGTTTATACAGGGGAAATGAAGCTTTCTTT. Encoded protein: CASSLYRGNEAFF.

CDR3 sequence (DNA): TGTGCCAGCAAGCCACAGGGATCTTGGGAGACCCAGTACTTC. Amino acids: CASKPQGSWETQYF. The gene calls are TRBV6-5 and TRBJ2-5, with a tentative D call TRBD1 (6 bases). V lost 7 bases, J lost 5 bases, and 17 bases lay in between. There are 14 residues in the CDR3. CDR1 is MNHEY, CDR2 SVGAGI, per germline.

Concerning this clone itself: The missing conserved phenylalanine or tryptophan at the end of this CDR3 makes a read error likely. No DNA is shown, since the ends of the CDR3 on it are uncertain; the CDR3 is the one TCRdb lists. This chain connects TRBV5-6 to TRBJ1-2; the D call of TRBD1 is as the table states it, not checked on the DNA. With termini counted, the CDR3 has 13 amino acids. The germline CDR1 and CDR2 sequences are SGHDT and YYEEEE. CDR3: CASSYTGTGASAI.

The CDR3 region is CASSLSGRSNQPQHF. The CDR3 DNA follows: TGTGCCAGCAGTTTATCAGGGCGAAGCAATCAGCCCCAGCATTTT. V is TRBV28 and J is TRBJ1-5, with TRBD1 as a possible D gene (5 bases). From germline, CDR1 is MDHEN and CDR2 SYDVKM. Deletions cut 1 base from V and 1 base from J, with 8 bases between. The CDR3 covers 15 residues.

The chain carries TRBV9 and TRBJ1-2; 7 nucleotides match TRBD1. The junction had 10 bases not matched to a gene; V was cut back by 4 bases and J by 7 bases. The CDR3 is 14 residues long. The V gene's germline CDR1 is SGDLS and CDR2 YYNGEE. The CDR3 region has the DNA TGTGCCAGCAGCCTACCCGCAGGGACAGCTGGCTACACCTTC. Translation: CASSLPAGTAGYTF.

The rearrangement uses TRBV30 and TRBJ2-2, with 12 bases fitting TRBD2. The CDR3 is 14 residues long. V lost 4 bases, J lost 7 bases, and 4 bases stayed unmatched. Germline assignment: CDR1 GTSNPN and CDR2 SVGIG (reference sequence). CDR3 in DNA: TGTGCCTGGACCCGGACTAGCGGGGTCGGGGAGCTGTTTTTT. Protein: CAWTRTSGVGELFF. Based on the CDR3 plus reference TRBV30 and TRBJ2-2, the full variable domain is SQTIHQWPATLVQPVGSPLSLECTVEGTSNPNLYWYRQAAGRGLQLLFYSVGIGQISSEVPQNLSASRPQDRQFILSSKKLLLSDSGFYLCAWTRTSGVGELFFGEGSRLTVL.

V gene TRBV7-9 combines with J gene TRBJ1-2; TRBD1 might be the D (5 bases). Germline V gives CDR1 SEHNR, CDR2 FQNEAQ (reference sequence). The CDR3 length is 12 residues. Trimming stripped 1 base from V and 10 bases from J, with 10 bases between. The CDR3 DNA reads TGTGCCAGCAGCTTAGATGGCAGGGACTACACCTTC. The encoded protein is CASSLDGRDYTF.

The chain uses TRBV2 and TRBJ2-7, with TRBD1 matching 7 bases. Germline CDR1 SNHLY, CDR2 FYNNEI. Trimming removed 6 bases from V and 8 bases from J; junction bases left unmatched: 13. The CDR3 loop spans 14 amino acids. The CDR3 sequence is CASRGDSSAMKQYF. In DNA form, the CDR3 reads TGTGCCAGCAGAGGGGACAGCTCAGCTATGAAGCAGTACTTC. The entire variable domain, with the rest obtained from reference TRBV2 and TRBJ2-7, is as follows: EPEVTQTPSHQVTQMGQEVILRCVPISNHLYFYWYRQILGQKVEFLVSFYNNEISEKSEIFDDQFSVERPDGSNFTLKIRSTKLEDSAMYFCASRGDSSAMKQYFGPGTRLTVT.

The chain joins TRBV10-3 to TRBJ2-4; TRBD1 matches at 8 bases. In germline, CDR1 is ENHRY, CDR2 SYGVKD. V shed 5 bases, J shed 6 bases, and the junction held 6 bases outside the gene matches. The CDR3 loop spans 14 amino acids. CDR3 in amino acids: CAISPGTGPNIQYF. CDR3 nucleotide sequence: TGTGCCATCAGTCCTGGGACAGGTCCAAACATTCAGTACTTC.

This chain links TRBV6-5 with TRBJ2-1; the D gene is possibly TRBD1 (6 bases). The CDR3 has 13 amino acids. Germline CDR1 reads MNHEY; CDR2 reads SVGAGI. V lost 5 bases to trimming and J lost 7 bases, with 12 bases between them. Written as DNA, the CDR3 is TGTGCCAGCAGTCCCTCCAGGGGAAATGAGCAGTTCTTC. Its protein is CASSPSRGNEQFF.

The chain has TRBV19 and TRBJ1-1, with 12 bases lining up with TRBD1. In germline, CDR1 is LNHDA, CDR2 SQIVND (reference sequence). The CDR3 extends over 18 amino acids. Trimming cost V 4 bases and J 0 bases; bases outside gene matches: 9. The CDR3 bases are TGTGCCAGTAGTAAAATGGGACAGGGGGCGCCGATGAACACTGAAGCTTTCTTT. Its protein is CASSKMGQGAPMNTEAFF.

This clone has just one count. The rearrangement links TRBV6-1 to TRBJ2-5, with 7 positions matching TRBD2. Per germline, CDR1 MNHNS and CDR2 SASEGT. This CDR3 has 14 residues. The V gene end was trimmed by 6 bases and the J gene end by 7 bases; junction bases not matched to a gene: 11. CDR3 nucleotides: TGTGCCAGCAGCCCACTTGGGGGGGAGGGGACCCAGTACTTC. Encoded protein: CASSPLGGEGTQYF.

V gene TRBV19 combines with J gene TRBJ1-1; 7 bases map to TRBD1. The CDR3 runs to 16 residues. The V gene's germline CDR1 is LNHDA and CDR2 SQIVND (reference sequence). Trimming removed 5 bases from V and 1 base from J; junction bases left unmatched: 10. CDR3 DNA sequence: TGTGCCAGTAGTCTACAGGGGACTGACCAGAACACTGAAGCTTTCTTT. Its translation is CASSLQGTDQNTEAFF.

The chain couples TRBV6-5 to TRBJ1-1; D unclear. V was clipped by 5 bases and J by 1 base, with 8 bases between them. Germline V CDR1 and CDR2: MNHEY, SVGAGI. The CDR3 is 13 residues long. The CDR3: CASSQSQNTEAFF. For the CDR3, the DNA is TGTGCCAGCAGTCAGTCGCAGAACACTGAAGCTTTCTTT.

This clone has just a few counts. The gene calls are TRBV5-8 and TRBJ2-1; 8 nucleotides agree with TRBD1. Germline V gene lookup returns CDR1 SGHTS and CDR2 YDEGEE. The CDR3 extends over 14 amino acids. V lost 6 bases, J lost 5 bases, and 7 bases stayed unmatched. This chain's CDR3 is CASIKRTGNNEQFF. CDR3 in DNA: TGTGCCAGCATCAAAAGGACAGGGAACAATGAGCAGTTCTTC.